This T cell receptor (beta chain) was sequenced for a study of ipilimumab plus nivolumab after autologous stem cell transplantation. About the research overall: Median doses per patient: roughly five ipilimumab, under 10 nivolumab.

TCRdb keeps only in-frame clones here, not all; method: immunoSEQ multiplex PCR. The data hold about 43,000 clones, with about 88% observed a single time. Findings and limits, study-wide: Authors suggest TCR repertoire, Treg phenotype and gut microbiota support further study.

Note on this clone: Antigen specificity is unknown.

Germline assignment: CDR1 SGDLS and CDR2 YYNGEE. Deletions cut 3 bases from V and 0 bases from J, with 11 bases between. This CDR3 has 15 amino acids. The chain recombines TRBV9 with TRBJ2-3; D remains ambiguous. This specimen was PBMCs, taken in a trial of ipilimumab plus nivolumab as post-transplant consolidation. The source of this sequence is a male donor with multiple myeloma. The CDR3 here is CASSGLTSSTDTQYF. CDR3 in DNA: TGTGCCAGCAGCGGATTGACCTCAAGCACAGATACGCAGTATTTT.